This T cell receptor beta chain was profiled in a study of response to subunit inactivated influenza vaccine. Overall study findings and caveats: Authors suggested that a seasonal influenza vaccination recruits few new T cells each time.

This clonotype appeared a few times. What it recognizes is unknown. TCRdb fed the RT-PCR reads into MiXCR, producing one record per CDR3 protein. There are about 830,000 distinct CDR3 sequences in the sample; approximately 17% occur only once, and approximately 10% lies in the top ten. Trimming cost V 5 bases and J 3 bases, with 13 bases left between them. Germline V gene lookup returns CDR1 SEHNR and CDR2 FQNEAQ (reference sequence). The CDR3 loop spans 15 amino acids. The material sequenced was PBMCs from blood, taken more than 4 days after vaccination. The TCR comes from a man between 50 and 59 years old who received an inactivated influenza vaccine. The V gene is TRBV7-9, the J gene TRBJ2-2; maybe TRBD1 (6 bases). The CDR3 region is CASSPQGLDTGELFF. The CDR3 region has the DNA TGTGCCAGCAGCCCCCAGGGGCTGGACACCGGGGAGCTGTTTTTT.